This is a list of T cell receptor delta chains from one sample in a study of Vδ1+ human thymocytes. TCRdb made new clone calls on the multiplex PCR reads using CATT. There are 70,000 to 90,000 delta-chain clones in the sample; 30% to 45% occur only once, and 0.2% to 0.3% lies in the top ten. The material sequenced was Vdelta1+ gamma-delta thymocytes from the thymus. Source of these receptors: a boy younger than two who had congenital heart surgery. Each CDR3 is given with its conserved first and last residue. The order of the fields is clone size, D gene, V gene, J gene, CDR3 DNA, CDR3 protein. D genes are given only for firm matches. Expanded clones get a size class; other rows say once, few or many, or leave the size out.

size: NA; D: TRDD3; V: TRDV1; J: TRDJ1; DNA: TGTGCTCTTGGGGAACTAGAGGGGAAAACGGCCGACCGGGGGATGCCGGACACCGATAAACTCATCTTT; CDR3: CALGELEGKTADRGMPDTDKLIF
size: once; D: NA; V: TRDV1; J: TRDJ1; DNA: TGTGCTCTTGGGGAGAGAAGAGGGGGCTACCTGTACACCGATAAACTCATCTTT; CDR3: CALGERRGGYLYTDKLIF
size: NA; D: TRDD3; V: TRDV1; J: TRDJ1; DNA: TGTGCTCTTGGGGACGTAGTACTGGGGGTTTACACCGATAAACTCATCTTT; CDR3: CALGDVVLGVYTDKLIF
size: few; D: TRDD3; V: TRDV1; J: TRDJ1; DNA: TGTGCTCTTGGGGAACGGGGGATGGGGGATACTTGCCCCGATAAACTCATCTTT; CDR3: CALGERGMGDTCPDKLIF
size: NA; D: TRDD3; V: TRDV1; J: TRDJ1; DNA: TGTGCTCTTGGGGACCGTACTGGGGGATACAGGGGGCTATTGTACACCGATAAACTCATCTTT; CDR3: CALGDRTGGYRGLLYTDKLIF
size: NA; D: NA; V: TRDV1; J: TRDJ1; DNA: TGTGCTCTTGGGGAACGGACGTACGGGGGGGGCTACACCGATAAACTCATCTTT; CDR3: CALGERTYGGGYTDKLIF
size: NA; D: NA; V: TRDV1; J: TRDJ1; DNA: TGTGCTCTTGGGGAACTAGGATGGGGACAGGACGATAAACTCATCTTT; CDR3: CALGELGWGQDDKLIF
size: NA; D: TRDD3; V: TRDV2; J: TRDJ1; DNA: TGTGCCTCGACTACTGGGGGCCCGGAAACGTTACACGGTAAACTCATCTTT; CDR3: CASTTGGPETLHGKLIF
size: few; D: TRDD3; V: TRDV1; J: TRDJ2; DNA: TGTGCTCTTGGGGGGAAGCCTTCCCCACATACTGGGGGATACAATCAGGCTTTGACAGCACAACTCTTCTTT; CDR3: CALGGKPSPHTGGYNQALTAQLFF
size: NA; D: TRDD3; V: TRDV1; J: TRDJ1; DNA: TGTGCTCTTGGGGAACTTAGTGGCTTCCTACCCCCACTCTGGGGGATACGCTACACCGATAAACTCATCTTT; CDR3: CALGELSGFLPPLWGIRYTDKLIF
size: few; D: NA; V: TRDV1; J: TRDJ1; DNA: TGTGCTCTTGGGGACAAACAGTCCCCGATATGGTCTTACTACACCGATAAACTCATCTTT; CDR3: CALGDKQSPIWSYYTDKLIF
size: NA; D: TRDD3; V: TRDV1; J: TRDJ1; DNA: TGTGCTCTTGGGGAATCTTTTAATACGTTCCGGGGGATACCCCACACCGATAAACTCATCTTT; CDR3: CALGESFNTFRGIPHTDKLIF
size: NA; D: TRDD3; V: TRDV1; J: TRDJ1; DNA: TGTGCTCTTGGGGAACGGGGTAATGGGGGATCCAACACCGATAAACTCATCTTT; CDR3: CALGERGNGGSNTDKLIF
size: few; D: TRDD2; V: TRDV1; J: TRDJ1; DNA: TGTGCTCTTGGGGAACTTCGGGCGGTTCCTACGTGTGAGGGCAACCGGGACACCGATAAACTCATCTTT; CDR3: CALGELRAVPTCEGNRDTDKLIF
size: NA; D: TRDD2; V: TRDV1; J: TRDJ1; DNA: TGTGCTCTTGGGGCCCCGGGACTCCTTCCTACATTAGCTGGGGGCCGACGAAAACTCATCTTT; CDR3: CALGAPGLLPTLAGGRRKLIF
size: few; D: NA; V: TRDV1; J: TRDJ1; DNA: TGTGCTCTTGGGGAACTTCTAAGTGCTGTGTACACCGATAAACTCATCTTT; CDR3: CALGELLSAVYTDKLIF
size: few; D: NA; V: TRDV1; J: TRDJ1; DNA: TGTGCTCTTGGGGAACTTCAGCCCAACTACTTAAAAGGGGGACGGACGAAACTCATCTTT; CDR3: CALGELQPNYLKGGRTKLIF
size: NA; D: NA; V: TRDV1; J: TRDJ1; DNA: TGTGCTCTTGGGCCCCATCGATCCGATACCGATAAACTCATCTTT; CDR3: CALGPHRSDTDKLIF
size: NA; D: TRDD3; V: TRDV1; J: TRDJ1; DNA: TGTGCTCTTGGGGAAGGGGCCTTCCCGGCCGTACTGGGGGAGACGGGACTCATCTTT; CDR3: CALGEGAFPAVLGETGLIF
size: few; D: NA; V: TRDV1; J: TRDJ1; DNA: TGTGCTCTTGGGGAAAAGGGTCCTACTGGCGTTTTGTGCCGGGGGTTGAAAGATGAGATGCTCGATAAACTCATCTTT; CDR3: CALGEKGPTGVLCRGLKDEMLDKLIF
size: NA; D: NA; V: TRDV1; J: TRDJ1; DNA: TGTGCTCTTGGGGACCGTGTTCCCAGTTCCGATAAACTCATCTTT; CDR3: CALGDRVPSSDKLIF
size: NA; D: TRDD3; V: TRDV1; J: TRDJ1; DNA: TGTGCTCTTGTTAGGTACTGGGGGATTTTCCCATTTAACACCGATAAACTCATCTTT; CDR3: CALVRYWGIFPFNTDKLIF
size: NA; D: NA; V: TRDV1; J: TRDJ1; DNA: TGTGCTCTTGGGGATCCGAGCTTCCCACTGGGATTCTATAGGGGTAAACTCATCTTT; CDR3: CALGDPSFPLGFYRGKLIF
size: few; D: NA; V: TRDV1; J: TRDJ1; DNA: TGTGCTCTTGGGGAACTCTTTGAAGGGGGGCCGGGGGACTACACCGATAAACTCATCTTT; CDR3: CALGELFEGGPGDYTDKLIF
size: NA; D: TRDD3; V: TRDV1; J: TRDJ1; DNA: TGTGCTCTTGGGGAACTACTCGGACTGGGGGACGATAAACTCATCTTT; CDR3: CALGELLGLGDDKLIF
size: NA; D: TRDD3; V: TRDV1; J: TRDJ1; DNA: TGTGCTCTTGGGGAACTTACCCCCCTGGGGGATATAGAGGATCCCGATAAACTCATCTTT; CDR3: CALGELTPLGDIEDPDKLIF
size: few; D: NA; V: TRDV1; J: TRDJ1; DNA: TGTGCTCTTGGGGAAAAGCGCTGGGTAGCCACCGATAAACTCATCTTT; CDR3: CALGEKRWVATDKLIF